The next 21 T cell receptor beta chains were all read from a single sample in a study of cytomegalovirus exposure and HLA in healthy donors. The PCR was carried out with 60 Vbeta primers and 13 Jbeta primers. Method: immunoSEQ multiplex PCR; TCRdb's copy keeps in-frame clones and lacks some. This sample has roughly 180,000 clones, with 65% to 80% found just once. The sample was PBMCs. These receptors came from a woman aged 25 to 39 in good health and CMV-seropositive.

The chain carries TRBV7-6 and TRBJ1-2; possibly TRBD1 for D (5 bases). The CDR3 contains 11 residues. The germline gives CDR1 SGHVS, CDR2 FNYEAQ. Trimming took off 10 bases at V and 3 bases at J, with 9 bases between the two ends. The DNA for the CDR3 is TGTGCCACAGGGCCGGACTATGGCTACACCTTC. Translating gives CATGPDYGYTF. The full variable domain, with the rest looked up from reference TRBV7-6 and TRBJ1-2, is GAGVSQSPRYKVTKRGQDVALRCDPISGHVSLYWYRQALGQGPEFLTYFNYEAQQDKSGLPNDRFSAERPEGSISTLTIQRTEQRDSAMYRCATGPDYGYTFGSGTRLTVV.

To note about this clone: The same CDR3 can be traced to other DNA sequences in this sample. The V call is TRBV28, the J call TRBJ2-1; D is possibly TRBD1 (6 bases). CDR3 size: 14 residues. Trimming took off 3 bases at V and 0 bases at J, with 6 bases between the two ends. From germline, CDR1 is MDHEN and CDR2 SYDVKM. The CDR3 loop is CASSLTGSYNEQFF. The CDR3 coding sequence is TGTGCCAGCAGTTTGACAGGCTCCTACAATGAGCAGTTCTTC.

The chain couples TRBV9 to TRBJ2-7; D might be TRBD2 (7 bases). This CDR3 spans 15 amino acids. Germline V CDR1 and CDR2: SGDLS, YYNGEE. The ends were cut back, 4 bases at V and 7 bases at J, with 21 bases in the middle. The CDR3 nucleotides are TGTGCCAGCAGCCAAGAGGGGGGGCACTATGGGGAGCAGTACTTC. Its translation is CASSQEGGHYGEQYF.

This chain joins TRBV5-1 and TRBJ1-2; 8 positions match TRBD1. V shed 4 bases and J 5 bases; nucleotides not matched to a gene: 4. The CDR3 runs 13 residues. CDR1 is SGHRS, CDR2 YFSETQ, per germline. The CDR3 DNA reads as TGCGCCAGCAGCCCCGGACAGGGTTATGGCTACACCTTC. This translates into CASSPGQGYGYTF.

A word on this clone: One junction end does not reproduce the germline sequence, and a read error may be involved. The chain is built from TRBV13 and TRBJ2-7; perhaps TRBD2 as D (6 bases). The CDR3 sequence is 16 residues long. Germline CDR1 and CDR2: PRHDT and FYEKMQ (reference sequence). In DNA form, the CDR3 reads TGTGCCAGCAGCATAGGGACCGGGACTCCCAGCTACGAGCAGTACTTC. Encoded protein: CASSIGTGTPSYEQYF.

The chain employs TRBV28 and TRBJ2-1, with a possible D match to TRBD1 (6 bases). The CDR3 contains 14 residues. Germline V gene lookup returns CDR1 MDHEN and CDR2 SYDVKM. Trimming shortened V by 6 bases and J by 7 bases, and 16 bases separated the two germline ends. CDR3 residues: CASRDQRGLNEQFF. As DNA, the CDR3 is TGTGCCAGCAGAGATCAGAGGGGGTTGAATGAGCAGTTCTTC.

This clone has a single count. The CDR3 region has the DNA TGCGCCAGCAGCGACCGACAGATCGTATTCTCCTCTGGGGCCAACGTCCTGACTTTC. Translated: CASSDRQIVFSSGANVLTF. The chain recombines TRBV5-1 with TRBJ2-6; perhaps TRBD1 as D (5 bases). Deletions cut 4 bases from V and 0 bases from J, with 20 bases between. Germline V lookup: CDR1 SGHRS, CDR2 YFSETQ. The CDR3 is made up of 19 amino acids.

The chain carries TRBV19 and TRBJ1-3, with D unclear. Germline V gives CDR1 LNHDA, CDR2 SQIVND (reference sequence). V gave up 5 bases and J gave up 8 bases, with 10 bases separating them. CDR3 length: 12 residues. Here the CDR3 DNA reads TGTGCCAGTAGTGGTAACGGGGACACCATATATTTT. Its translation: CASSGNGDTIYF.

The chain joins TRBV5-1 to TRBJ1-5; no firm D call. Germline-derived CDR1 and CDR2 are SGHRS and YFSETQ. The CDR3 length is 14 residues. Trimming shortened V by 0 bases and J by 10 bases, and 14 bases separated the two germline ends. CDR3 in amino acids: CASSLDGPPSPQHF. DNA of the CDR3: TGCGCCAGCAGCTTGGATGGGCCCCCTAGCCCCCAGCATTTT. The whole variable domain, remainder taken from reference TRBV5-1 and TRBJ1-5, is KAGVTQTPRYLIKTRGQQVTLSCSPISGHRSVSWYQQTPGQGLQFLFEYFSETQRNKGNFPGRFSGRQFSNSRSEMNVSTLELGDSALYLCASSLDGPPSPQHFGDGTRLSIL.

This chain links TRBV7-3 with TRBJ2-5, with 7 bases aligning to TRBD2. The tail of the sequence fits TRBJ2-7 better, so the J call may be wrong. Germline-derived CDR1 and CDR2 are SGHTA and FQGTGA. This CDR3 spans 15 amino acids. The CDR3 nucleotides are TGTGCCAGCAGCTTAAGTGGGGGGGGAACCTACGAGCAGTACTTC. Translation: CASSLSGGGTYEQYF.

This chain links TRBV6-5 with TRBJ2-7, with D possibly matching TRBD1 (5 bases). V dropped 5 bases and J dropped 1 base, with 15 bases sitting between them. The CDR3 has 15 residues. Germline CDR1 and CDR2: MNHEY and SVGAGI. CDR3 in amino acids: CASSPNGADSYEQYF. CDR3 coding DNA: TGTGCCAGCAGTCCTAATGGGGCTGATTCCTACGAGCAGTACTTC.

The V gene is TRBV5-1, the J gene TRBJ2-1; possibly TRBD1 for D (6 bases). Germline assignment: CDR1 SGHRS and CDR2 YFSETQ. CDR3 size: 20 residues. V shed 4 bases and J shed 3 bases, with 29 bases lying between them. The CDR3 DNA sequence: TGCGCCAGCAGCGTATTTGCCCTTACAGGGACCCTAAGCATCTACAATGAGCAGTTCTTC. This gives the protein CASSVFALTGTLSIYNEQFF.

Worth noting for this clone: Distinct nucleotide sequences in the sample also encode this CDR3. The V gene is TRBV5-4, the J gene TRBJ1-5; TRBD1 aligns across 9 bases. The germline V gene has CDR1 SGHNT and CDR2 YYREEE (reference sequence). CDR3 length: 15 amino acids. The ends lost 0 bases at V and 3 bases at J; junction bases unmatched: 1. The CDR3 DNA is TGTGCCAGCAGCTTGGGGACAGGGGACAATCAGCCCCAGCATTTT. This encodes CASSLGTGDNQPQHF.

The rearrangement links TRBV28 to TRBJ2-7; D gene unclear. This CDR3 region has 10 residues. Trimming cost V 6 bases and J 6 bases, with 6 bases left between them. Germline V CDR1 and CDR2: MDHEN, SYDVKM. The CDR3 bases are TGTGCCAGCAGCACGCGCGAGCAGTACTTC. Translation gives CASSTREQYF.

A single count supports this clone. V is TRBV10-3 and J is TRBJ2-2; D unclear. The CDR3 has 12 residues. In germline, CDR1 is ENHRY, CDR2 SYGVKD. Trimming pared 8 bases from V and 6 bases from J, leaving 10 bases between. CDR3 region: CAIHPGAGELFF. The CDR3 DNA reads as TGTGCCATCCACCCCGGTGCCGGGGAGCTGTTTTTT.

The chain uses TRBV30 and TRBJ2-3, with D tentatively TRBD2 (6 bases). V dropped 0 bases and J dropped 3 bases, with 13 bases sitting between them. The CDR3 is made up of 15 amino acids. The germline V gene has CDR1 GTSNPN and CDR2 SVGIG (reference sequence). The CDR3: CAWSVPLAPTDTQYF. The CDR3 DNA sequence: TGTGCCTGGAGTGTCCCTCTAGCGCCAACAGATACGCAGTATTTT.

This clone was detected only a few times. This sequence joins TRBV9 and TRBJ2-3; 11 bases fit TRBD2. The CDR3 length is 17 residues. CDR1 is SGDLS and CDR2 is YYNGEE in the germline V gene. With 5 bases clipped from V and 5 bases from J, the junction kept 13 bases outside the gene matches. For the CDR3, the DNA is TGTGCCAGCAGTGAAACTAGCGGGAGAGCTAAGGTAGATACGCAGTATTTT. This codes for CASSETSGRAKVDTQYF.

The chain recombines TRBV9 with TRBJ2-1, with D possibly TRBD2 on 7 matching bases. Germline V gives CDR1 SGDLS, CDR2 YYNGEE. The length of the CDR3 is 16 residues. V dropped 4 bases and J dropped 0 bases, with 14 bases sitting between them. CDR3 sequence: CASSPLGGGSYNEQFF. The CDR3 region has the DNA TGTGCCAGCAGCCCCTTAGGGGGGGGCTCCTACAATGAGCAGTTCTTC.

The J gene is TRBJ2-5, the V gene TRBV28; D possibly corresponds to TRBD1 (6 bases). V was pared by 8 bases and J by 5 bases, with 21 bases between. In germline, CDR1 is MDHEN, CDR2 SYDVKM. This CDR3 region has 15 residues. CDR3 in amino acids: CASVLKAFGQETQYF. The CDR3 region has the DNA TGTGCCAGCGTGCTTAAAGCTTTCGGACAGGAGACCCAGTACTTC. Looking up the rest from reference TRBV28 and TRBJ2-5 gives the full variable domain: DVKVTQSSRYLVKRTGEKVFLECVQDMDHENMFWYRQDPGLGLRLIYFSYDVKMKEKGDIPEGYSVSREKKERFSLILESASTNQTSMYLCASVLKAFGQETQYFGPGTRLLVL.

This chain connects TRBV5-1 to TRBJ1-1; 8 bases map to TRBD1. This CDR3 comprises 14 residues. V was pared by 3 bases and J by 3 bases, with 4 bases of the junction left unmatched. CDR1 is SGHRS and CDR2 is YFSETQ in the germline V gene. The CDR3 reads CASSSDRVDTEAFF. The CDR3 DNA sequence: TGCGCCAGCAGCTCGGACAGGGTGGACACTGAAGCTTTCTTT.

The chain is built from TRBV19 and TRBJ1-4, with TRBD1 matching over 7 bases. V was pared by 2 bases and J by 3 bases, with 3 bases of the junction left unmatched. The germline gives CDR1 LNHDA, CDR2 SQIVND (reference sequence). The CDR3 contains 15 residues. In DNA form, the CDR3 reads TGTGCCAGTAGTATATCGGGGACAGCTAATGAAAAACTGTTTTTT. This translates into CASSISGTANEKLFF.